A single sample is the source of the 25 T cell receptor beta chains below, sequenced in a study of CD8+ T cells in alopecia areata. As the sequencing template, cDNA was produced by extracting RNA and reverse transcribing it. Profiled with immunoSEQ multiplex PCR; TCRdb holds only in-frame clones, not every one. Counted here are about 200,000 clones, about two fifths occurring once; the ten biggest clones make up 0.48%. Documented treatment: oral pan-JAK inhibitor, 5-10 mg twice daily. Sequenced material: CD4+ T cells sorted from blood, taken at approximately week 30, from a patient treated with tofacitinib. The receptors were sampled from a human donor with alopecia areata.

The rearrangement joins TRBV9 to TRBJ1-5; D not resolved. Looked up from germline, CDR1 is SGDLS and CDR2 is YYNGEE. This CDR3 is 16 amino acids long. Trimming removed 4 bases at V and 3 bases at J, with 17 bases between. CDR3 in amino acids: CASSPGGDGLNQPQHF. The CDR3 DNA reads TGTGCCAGCAGCCCCGGAGGAGACGGACTCAATCAGCCCCAGCATTTT.

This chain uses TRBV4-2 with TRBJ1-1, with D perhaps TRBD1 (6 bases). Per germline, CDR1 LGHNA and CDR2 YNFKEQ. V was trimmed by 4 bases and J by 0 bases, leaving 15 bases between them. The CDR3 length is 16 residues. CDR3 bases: TGTGCCAGCAGCCCCGTGGACAGATTAATGAACACTGAAGCTTTCTTT. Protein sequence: CASSPVDRLMNTEAFF.

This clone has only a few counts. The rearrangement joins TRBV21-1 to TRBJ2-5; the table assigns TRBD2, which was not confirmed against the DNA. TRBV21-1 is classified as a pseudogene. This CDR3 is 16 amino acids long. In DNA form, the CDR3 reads TGTGCCAGCAGCAACCGACTAGCGGGAGAACAAGAGACCCAGTACTTC. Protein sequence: CASSNRLAGEQETQYF.

In DNA, the CDR3 is TGTGCCAGCAGAACGCACCGTGAAGCTTTCTTT. It codes for CASRTHREAFF. The genes are TRBV25-1 and TRBJ1-1; D not certain. In germline, CDR1 is MGHDK, CDR2 SYGVNS. This CDR3 is built from 11 residues. Trimming took 6 bases from V and 7 from J, leaving 9 bases between them. The full variable domain, completed using reference TRBV25-1 and TRBJ1-1, is EADIYQTPRYLVIGTGKKITLECSQTMGHDKMYWYQQDPGMELHLIHYSYGVNSTEKGDLSSESTVSRIRTEHFPLTLESARPSHTSQYLCASRTHREAFFGQGTRLTVV.

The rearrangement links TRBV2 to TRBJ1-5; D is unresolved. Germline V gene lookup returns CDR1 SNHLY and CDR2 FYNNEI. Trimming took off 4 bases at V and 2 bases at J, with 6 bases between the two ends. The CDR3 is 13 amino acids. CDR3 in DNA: TGTGCCAGCAGTGTGGGTCGCAATCAGCCCCAGCATTTT. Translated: CASSVGRNQPQHF. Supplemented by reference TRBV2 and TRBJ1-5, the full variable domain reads EPEVTQTPSHQVTQMGQEVILRCVPISNHLYFYWYRQILGQKVEFLVSFYNNEISEKSEIFDDQFSVERPDGSNFTLKIRSTKLEDSAMYFCASSVGRNQPQHFGDGTRLSIL.

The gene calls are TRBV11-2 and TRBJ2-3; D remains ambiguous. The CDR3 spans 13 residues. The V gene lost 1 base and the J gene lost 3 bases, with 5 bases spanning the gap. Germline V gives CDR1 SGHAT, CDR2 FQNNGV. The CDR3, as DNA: TGTGCCAGCAGCTTAGGGGCTACAGATACGCAGTATTTT. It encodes CASSLGATDTQYF.

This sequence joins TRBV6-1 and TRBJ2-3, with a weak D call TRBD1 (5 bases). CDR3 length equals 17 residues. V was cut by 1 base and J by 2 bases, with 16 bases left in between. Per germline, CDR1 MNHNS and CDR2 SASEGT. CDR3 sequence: CASSEVRRAGSTDTQYF. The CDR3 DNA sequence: TGTGCCAGCAGTGAAGTCAGGAGAGCAGGGTCCACAGATACGCAGTATTTT.

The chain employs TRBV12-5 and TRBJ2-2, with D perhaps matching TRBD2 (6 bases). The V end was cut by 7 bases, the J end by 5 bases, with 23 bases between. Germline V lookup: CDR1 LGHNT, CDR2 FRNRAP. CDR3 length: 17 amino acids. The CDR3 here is CASATKVSGGRTGELFF. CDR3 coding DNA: TGTGCTAGTGCCACGAAAGTTTCCGGGGGTCGGACCGGGGAGCTGTTTTTT. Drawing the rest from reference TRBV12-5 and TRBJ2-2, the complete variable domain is DARVTQTPRHKVTEMGQEVTMRCQPILGHNTVFWYRQTMMQGLELLAYFRNRAPLDDSGMPKDRFSAEMPDATLATLKIQPSEPRDSAVYFCASATKVSGGRTGELFFGEGSRLTVL.

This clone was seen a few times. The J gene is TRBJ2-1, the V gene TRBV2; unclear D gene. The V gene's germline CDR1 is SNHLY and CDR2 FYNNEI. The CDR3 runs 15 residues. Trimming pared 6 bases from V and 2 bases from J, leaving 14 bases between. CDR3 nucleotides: TGTGCCAGCAGAGGAAAGGGTGAAACCTACAATGAGCAGTTCTTC. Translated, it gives CASRGKGETYNEQFF.

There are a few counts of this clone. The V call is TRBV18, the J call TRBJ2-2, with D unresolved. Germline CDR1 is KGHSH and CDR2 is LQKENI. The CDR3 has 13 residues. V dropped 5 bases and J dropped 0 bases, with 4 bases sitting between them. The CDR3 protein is CASSTANTGELFF. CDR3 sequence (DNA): TGTGCCAGCTCAACCGCGAACACCGGGGAGCTGTTTTTT. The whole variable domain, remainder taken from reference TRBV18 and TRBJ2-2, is NAGVMQNPRHLVRRRGQEARLRCSPMKGHSHVYWYRQLPEEGLKFMVYLQKENIIDESGMPKERFSAEFPKEGPSILRIQQVVRGDSAAYFCASSTANTGELFFGEGSRLTVL.

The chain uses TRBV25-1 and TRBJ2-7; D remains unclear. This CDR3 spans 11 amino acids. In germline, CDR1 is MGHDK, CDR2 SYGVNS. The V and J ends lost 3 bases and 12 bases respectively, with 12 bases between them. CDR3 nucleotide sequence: TGTGCCAGCAGTGAGGAAGGGATTCGGTACTTC. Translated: CASSEEGIRYF.

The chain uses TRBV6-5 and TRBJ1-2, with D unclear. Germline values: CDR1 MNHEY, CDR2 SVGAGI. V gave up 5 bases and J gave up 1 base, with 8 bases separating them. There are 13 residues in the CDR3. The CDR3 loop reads CASSPRVNYGYTF. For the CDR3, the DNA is TGTGCCAGCAGTCCGAGAGTTAACTATGGCTACACCTTC.

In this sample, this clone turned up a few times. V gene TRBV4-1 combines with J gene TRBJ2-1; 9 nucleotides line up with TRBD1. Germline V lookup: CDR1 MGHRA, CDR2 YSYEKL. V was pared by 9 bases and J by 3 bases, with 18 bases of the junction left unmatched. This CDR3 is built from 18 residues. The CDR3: CASNPSTWGTGSYNEQFF. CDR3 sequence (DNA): TGCGCCAGTAATCCCTCAACTTGGGGGACAGGGAGCTACAATGAGCAGTTCTTC.

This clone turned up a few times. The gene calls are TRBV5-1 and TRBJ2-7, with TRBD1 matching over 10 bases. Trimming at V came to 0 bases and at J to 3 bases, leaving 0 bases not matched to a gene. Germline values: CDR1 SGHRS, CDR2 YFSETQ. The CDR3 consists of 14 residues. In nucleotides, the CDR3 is TGCGCCAGCAGCTTGGGGGACAGGGGCTACGAGCAGTACTTC. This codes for CASSLGDRGYEQYF. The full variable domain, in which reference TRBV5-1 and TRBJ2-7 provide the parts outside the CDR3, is KAGVTQTPRYLIKTRGQQVTLSCSPISGHRSVSWYQQTPGQGLQFLFEYFSETQRNKGNFPGRFSGRQFSNSRSEMNVSTLELGDSALYLCASSLGDRGYEQYFGPGTRLTVT.

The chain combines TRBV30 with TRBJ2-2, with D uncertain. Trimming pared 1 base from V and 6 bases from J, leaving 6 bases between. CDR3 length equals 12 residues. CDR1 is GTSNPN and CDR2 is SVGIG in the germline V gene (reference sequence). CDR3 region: CAWSESAGELFF. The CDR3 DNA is TGTGCCTGGAGTGAGAGCGCCGGGGAGCTGTTTTTT.

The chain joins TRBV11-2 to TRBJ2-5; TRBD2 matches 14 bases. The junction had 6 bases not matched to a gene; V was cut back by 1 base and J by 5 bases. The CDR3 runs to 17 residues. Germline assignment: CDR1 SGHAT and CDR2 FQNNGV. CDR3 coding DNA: TGTGCCAGCAGCTTAGTCGGGGGACTAGCGGGAGTGGAGACCCAGTACTTC. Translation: CASSLVGGLAGVETQYF.

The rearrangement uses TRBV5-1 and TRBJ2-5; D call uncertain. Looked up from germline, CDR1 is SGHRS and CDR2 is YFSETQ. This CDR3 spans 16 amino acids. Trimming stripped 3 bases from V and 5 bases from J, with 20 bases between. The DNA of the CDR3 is TGCGCCAGCAGCTCCCCCAGTGAGACCAGAAGGGAGACCCAGTACTTC. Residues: CASSSPSETRRETQYF. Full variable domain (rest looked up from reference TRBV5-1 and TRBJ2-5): KAGVTQTPRYLIKTRGQQVTLSCSPISGHRSVSWYQQTPGQGLQFLFEYFSETQRNKGNFPGRFSGRQFSNSRSEMNVSTLELGDSALYLCASSSPSETRRETQYFGPGTRLLVL.

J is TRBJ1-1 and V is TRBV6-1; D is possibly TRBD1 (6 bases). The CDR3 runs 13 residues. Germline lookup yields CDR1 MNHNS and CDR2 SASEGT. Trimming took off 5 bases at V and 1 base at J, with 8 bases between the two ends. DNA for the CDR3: TGTGCCAGCAGTTTACAGGGGAACACTGAAGCTTTCTTT. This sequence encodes CASSLQGNTEAFF.

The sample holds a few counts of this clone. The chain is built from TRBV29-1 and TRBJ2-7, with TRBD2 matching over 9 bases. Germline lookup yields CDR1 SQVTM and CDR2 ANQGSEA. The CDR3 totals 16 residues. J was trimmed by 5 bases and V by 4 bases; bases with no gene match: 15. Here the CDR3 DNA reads TGCAGCGTTGGATTCTCGCTAGCGGGGAGCATTCACGAGCAGTACTTC. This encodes CSVGFSLAGSIHEQYF.

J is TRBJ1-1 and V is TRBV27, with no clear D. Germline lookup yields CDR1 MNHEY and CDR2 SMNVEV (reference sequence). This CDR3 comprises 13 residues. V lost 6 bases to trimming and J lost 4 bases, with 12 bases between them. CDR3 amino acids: CASRAAGGTEAFF. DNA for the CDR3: TGTGCCAGCAGAGCCGCGGGAGGCACTGAAGCTTTCTTT.

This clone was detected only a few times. The CDR3 here is CASSWTSGRAAEQFF. The DNA of the CDR3 is TGCGCCAGCAGCTGGACTAGCGGGAGGGCAGCTGAGCAGTTCTTC. This chain joins TRBV5-1 and TRBJ2-1; 15 bases match TRBD2. The CDR3 length is 15 residues. With V trimmed by 3 bases and J by 9 bases, 4 bases remained unmatched. Germline CDR1 SGHRS, CDR2 YFSETQ.

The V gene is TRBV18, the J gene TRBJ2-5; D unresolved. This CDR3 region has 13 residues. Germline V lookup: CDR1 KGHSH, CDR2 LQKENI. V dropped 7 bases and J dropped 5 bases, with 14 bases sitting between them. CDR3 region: CASCMGGVETQYF. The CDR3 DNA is TGTGCCAGCTGCATGGGTGGTGTGGAGACCCAGTACTTC.

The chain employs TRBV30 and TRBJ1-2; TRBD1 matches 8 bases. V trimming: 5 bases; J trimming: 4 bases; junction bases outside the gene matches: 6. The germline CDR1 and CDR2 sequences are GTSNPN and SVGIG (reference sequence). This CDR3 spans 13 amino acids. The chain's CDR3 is CAWQGARGYGYTF. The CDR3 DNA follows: TGTGCCTGGCAGGGGGCGCGGGGCTATGGCTACACCTTC. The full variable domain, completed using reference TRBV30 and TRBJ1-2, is SQTIHQWPATLVQPVGSPLSLECTVEGTSNPNLYWYRQAAGRGLQLLFYSVGIGQISSEVPQNLSASRPQDRQFILSSKKLLLSDSGFYLCAWQGARGYGYTFGSGTRLTVV.

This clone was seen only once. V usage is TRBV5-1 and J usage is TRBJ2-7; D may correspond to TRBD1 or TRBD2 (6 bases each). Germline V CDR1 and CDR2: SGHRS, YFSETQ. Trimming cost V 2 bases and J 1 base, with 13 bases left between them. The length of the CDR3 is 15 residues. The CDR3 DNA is TGCGCCAGCAGCTTAGGGGGGACGGAGTCCTACGAGCAGTACTTC. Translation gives CASSLGGTESYEQYF.

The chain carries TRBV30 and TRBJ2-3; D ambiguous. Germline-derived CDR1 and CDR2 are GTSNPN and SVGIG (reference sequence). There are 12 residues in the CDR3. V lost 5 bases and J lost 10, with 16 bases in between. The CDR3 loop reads CAWAPLLGAQYF. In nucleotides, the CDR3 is TGTGCCTGGGCTCCACTCCTTGGTGCGCAGTATTTT.